Shown below are 7 T cell receptor beta chains from a single sample sequenced in a study of circulating tumor DNA in untreated peripheral T-cell lymphoma. The assay was immunoSEQ multiplex PCR, and TCRdb's table has in-frame clones only and misses some. This table holds more than 9,000 clones, 65% to 80% found once. Sequencing was carried out using tumor tissue. The receptors were gathered from a human donor with peripheral T-cell lymphoma.

The chain couples TRBV5-1 to TRBJ1-6, with 7 bases identical to TRBD1. The trim removed 5 bases at V and 7 bases at J, leaving 6 bases unmatched. The CDR3 runs to 14 residues. The germline V gene has CDR1 SGHRS and CDR2 YFSETQ. CDR3 region: CASRTGDANSPLHF. As DNA, the CDR3 is TGCGCCAGCAGAACAGGGGATGCGAATTCACCCCTCCACTTT.

The V and J genes are TRBV28 and TRBJ2-7; D remains ambiguous. V was clipped by 3 bases and J by 2 bases, with 14 bases between them. Per germline, CDR1 MDHEN and CDR2 SYDVKM. The CDR3 has 15 residues. In DNA form, the CDR3 reads TGTGCCAGCAGTTTCCGGGCTCTCCTCCCCTACGAGCAGTACTTC. It translates to CASSFRALLPYEQYF.

The V gene is TRBV19, the J gene TRBJ1-1; D is unclear. Trimming shortened V by 3 bases and J by 8 bases, and 10 bases separated the two germline ends. In germline, CDR1 is LNHDA, CDR2 SQIVND (reference sequence). The length of the CDR3 is 12 residues. The chain's CDR3 is CASSIGGLEAFF. The CDR3 DNA follows: TGTGCCAGTAGTATCGGTGGGTTGGAAGCTTTCTTT.

This clone was detected a few times. The chain couples TRBV4-1 to TRBJ2-4; tentatively, D is TRBD1 (5 bases). This CDR3 spans 13 amino acids. Trimming took 2 bases from V and 12 from J, leaving 14 bases between them. In germline, CDR1 is MGHRA, CDR2 YSYEKL. The CDR3 coding sequence is TGCGCCAGCAGCCAACCCCATGCAGGGTATCAGTACTTC. Translated: CASSQPHAGYQYF.

This clone has a single count. V is TRBV10-2 and J is TRBJ2-4; TRBD2 might be the D (6 bases). The germline V and J ends were trimmed by 10 bases and 6 bases, with 13 bases remaining between them. Germline values: CDR1 WSHSY, CDR2 SAAADI. This CDR3 has 12 residues. The CDR3: CATENGGNIQYF. Written as DNA, the CDR3 is TGCGCCACTGAAAACGGGGGAAACATTCAGTACTTC.

The chain couples TRBV18 to TRBJ1-3, with D unclear. CDR1 KGHSH and CDR2 LQKENI come from the germline V gene. Trimming took 2 bases from V and 1 from J, leaving 6 bases between them. The CDR3 length is 14 residues. DNA of the CDR3: TGTGCCAGCTCACCAGGTTTTTCTGGAAACACCATATATTTT. It encodes CASSPGFSGNTIYF.

The chain combines TRBV5-1 with TRBJ2-3; TRBD2 matches at 13 bases. Losses at the gene ends were 5 bases for V and 2 bases for J; bases not matched to a gene: 2. The CDR3 length is 15 residues. In germline, CDR1 is SGHRS, CDR2 YFSETQ. The chain's CDR3 is CASRTSGGFTDTQYF. Here the CDR3 DNA reads TGCGCCAGCAGGACTAGCGGGGGGTTCACAGATACGCAGTATTTT.